This T cell receptor (beta chain) derives from a study of shared clonotypes between healthy human individuals. The naive CD8 fraction comprised CD45RO-negative cells positively selected for CCR7 and excluded terminally differentiated effector memory CD45RA+ cells. Assay: immunoSEQ multiplex PCR; the TCRdb copy retains only in-frame clones and omits some. The repertoire holds nearly 2 million clones, over 85% seen once, with 0.9% to 1.5% in the top ten. The specimen was naive CD8+ T cells sorted from blood. The sequence came from a man aged 18-30 years in good health.

The CDR3 sequence: CASTQIGGSELYEQYF. DNA for the CDR3: TGTGCCAGCACTCAAATTGGGGGTTCTGAACTCTACGAGCAGTACTTC. V and J are TRBV28 and TRBJ2-7, with D tentatively TRBD1 or TRBD2 (5 bases each). CDR1 is MDHEN and CDR2 is SYDVKM in the germline V gene. CDR3 length: 16 amino acids. Trimming took 7 bases from V and 3 from J, leaving 22 bases between them.